This T cell receptor (beta chain) was recorded in a study of T cells in Graves' hyperthyroidism and ophthalmopathy. Diagnosis relied on clinical symptoms, serum thyroxine and TRAb, thyroid ultrasound and orbital computed tomography. Study-level findings and limits: Ophthalmopathy was separated from stable hyperthyroidism by a 13 V-J model. Among thyroid clonotypes expanded above 0.001, most also appeared in blood. It was a median about 7.1 months before onset that the model predicted ophthalmopathy.

What was amplified from RNA transcripts were TCR beta CDR3 regions. The TCR CDR3 was amplified in a first-round RT-PCR using the HTBI primer set. TCRdb re-called the multiplex PCR reads with MiXCR, one entry per CDR3 protein. The data show around 620,000 distinct CDR3 sequences, 46% seen once. Remarks on this clonotype: Its specificity is unknown.

The CDR3 contains 11 residues. Germline V gives CDR1 SNHLY, CDR2 FYNNEI. The sample comprised peripheral blood or thyroid tissue (not recorded which). The rearrangement links TRBV2 to TRBJ2-5; D tentatively fits TRBD1 or TRBD2 (6 bases each). The clonotype originates from an adult woman with Graves' disease, either hyperthyroidism or ophthalmopathy (not recorded which). The CDR3: CARVGGETQYF. The CDR3 DNA reads TGTGCTAGAGTAGGGGGGGAGACCCAGTACTTC.